A selection of T cell receptor beta chains follows, all from one sample in a study of CD8 T cells in ankylosing spondylitis. Using its own MiXCR run on the 5' RACE reads, TCRdb lists one record per CDR3 protein. The table lists about 240,000 distinct CDR3 sequences, 8% to 9.5% of them singletons. Source material: blood, either unsorted or a sorted T cell fraction (not recorded which). These receptors originate from a male donor with ankylosing spondylitis or in good health (not recorded which). Both conserved end residues are part of each CDR3.

j_gene: TRBJ2-1
v_gene: TRBV5-1
CDR3aa: CASSLGTRLAAKNEQFF

j_gene: TRBJ2-3
v_gene: TRBV7-2
CDR3aa: CASSSYTDTQYF

j_gene: TRBJ2-2
v_gene: TRBV5-1
CDR3aa: CASSLEQGSTGELFF

j_gene: TRBJ1-4
v_gene: TRBV5-1
CDR3aa: CASSSAPPPATNEKLFF

j_gene: TRBJ2-3
v_gene: TRBV7-2
CDR3aa: CASSYDRERDTQYF

j_gene: TRBJ1-5
v_gene: TRBV12-3/TRBV12-4
CDR3aa: CASSWDGDFNQPQHF

j_gene: TRBJ2-5
v_gene: TRBV5-1
CDR3aa: CASSLRGAGFEETQYF

j_gene: TRBJ1-5
v_gene: TRBV15
CDR3aa: CATSRAGQGGSNQPQHF

j_gene: TRBJ2-7
v_gene: TRBV5-5
CDR3aa: CASSLGETGAEQYF

j_gene: TRBJ2-5
v_gene: TRBV21-1
CDR3aa: CASIPGQGKTQYF